This is a list of T cell receptor beta chains from one sample in a study of blood T cells in healthy people across ages. TCRdb used MiXCR to reprocess the 5' RACE reads, holding one entry per CDR3 protein. The table lists approximately 580,000 distinct CDR3 sequences, less than 25% of them singletons, with around 10% in the top ten. These same data were also listed under a study on T cells of mothers and their children.

Specimen: blood. These receptor sequences come from a boy younger than 18 in good health. CDR3s include the opening cysteine and the closing phenylalanine or tryptophan. D genes are given only for firm matches. Size values are once, few and many counts, or a class for expanded clones, and some rows have none.

clone size: NA
V gene: TRBV12-3/TRBV12-4
J gene: TRBJ1-1
D gene: TRBD1
CDR3 protein: CASSLGTGVPGDTEAFF
CDR3 DNA: TGTGCCAGCAGTTTAGGTACAGGGGTCCCAGGGGACACTGAAGCTTTCTTT

clone size: NA
V gene: TRBV2
J gene: TRBJ2-5
D gene: TRBD1
CDR3 protein: CAAGQGNQETQYF
CDR3 DNA: TGTGCCGCGGGACAGGGGAACCAAGAGACCCAGTACTTC

clone size: NA
V gene: TRBV19
J gene: TRBJ2-7
D gene: NA
CDR3 protein: CASRGFGYEQYF
CDR3 DNA: TGTGCCAGTAGGGGTTTTGGATACGAGCAGTACTTC

clone size: once
V gene: TRBV5-1
J gene: TRBJ2-7
D gene: TRBD1
CDR3 protein: CASSWDRGQSYEQYF
CDR3 DNA: TGCGCCAGCAGCTGGGACAGGGGCCAGTCCTACGAGCAGTACTTC

clone size: NA
V gene: TRBV7-9
J gene: TRBJ2-6
D gene: TRBD1
CDR3 protein: CASRDRQGSSSGANVLTF
CDR3 DNA: TGTGCCAGCAGGGACCGACAGGGGTCTTCCTCTGGGGCCAACGTCCTGACTTTC

clone size: NA
V gene: TRBV7-3
J gene: TRBJ2-7
D gene: TRBD1
CDR3 protein: CASSRQGFYEQYF
CDR3 DNA: TGTGCCAGCAGCCGACAGGGTTTCTACGAGCAGTACTTC

clone size: NA
V gene: TRBV7-3
J gene: TRBJ2-7
D gene: TRBD2
CDR3 protein: CRDPSGPAYEQYF
CDR3 DNA: TGCAGAGATCCTAGCGGGCCGGCCTACGAGCAGTACTTC

clone size: few
V gene: TRBV15
J gene: TRBJ2-3
D gene: NA
CDR3 protein: CATSRVAEWMDTQYF
CDR3 DNA: TGTGCCACCAGCAGAGTAGCGGAGTGGATGGATACGCAGTATTTT

clone size: few
V gene: TRBV6-6
J gene: TRBJ2-5
D gene: NA
CDR3 protein: CASGPETQYF
CDR3 DNA: TGTGCCAGTGGGCCGGAGACCCAGTACTTC

clone size: few
V gene: TRBV9
J gene: TRBJ2-6
D gene: TRBD2
CDR3 protein: CASSPPWTSSGANVLTF
CDR3 DNA: TGTGCCAGCAGCCCCCCCTGGACTAGCTCTGGGGCCAACGTCCTGACTTTC

clone size: NA
V gene: TRBV7-2
J gene: TRBJ2-4
D gene: NA
CDR3 protein: CASSLVGFQYF
CDR3 DNA: TGTGCCAGCAGCTTAGTGGGCTTTCAGTACTTC

clone size: NA
V gene: TRBV12-5
J gene: TRBJ2-1
D gene: NA
CDR3 protein: CASGVILGRNSYNEQFF
CDR3 DNA: TGTGCTAGTGGGGTGATCCTCGGACGGAACTCCTACAATGAGCAGTTCTTC

clone size: few
V gene: TRBV4-3
J gene: TRBJ2-7
D gene: TRBD2
CDR3 protein: CASSPGTSGVSHYEQYF
CDR3 DNA: TGCGCCAGCAGCCCAGGGACTAGCGGGGTCTCCCACTACGAGCAGTACTTC

clone size: NA
V gene: TRBV6-2/TRBV6-3
J gene: TRBJ1-2
D gene: NA
CDR3 protein: CASSYRMNAGYTF
CDR3 DNA: TGTGCCAGCAGTTACCGGATGAACGCTGGCTACACCTTC

clone size: NA
V gene: TRBV7-2
J gene: TRBJ2-5
D gene: TRBD1
CDR3 protein: CASSITRDSQETQYF
CDR3 DNA: TGTGCCAGCAGTATCACCAGGGACAGCCAAGAGACCCAGTACTTC

clone size: few
V gene: TRBV7-2
J gene: TRBJ2-1
D gene: NA
CDR3 protein: CASSLLGGSYNEQFF
CDR3 DNA: TGTGCCAGCAGCTTATTGGGGGGATCCTACAATGAGCAGTTCTTC

clone size: many
V gene: TRBV20-1
J gene: TRBJ2-2
D gene: TRBD2
CDR3 protein: CSAREGGRDTGELFF
CDR3 DNA: TGCAGTGCTAGAGAGGGCGGGAGGGACACCGGGGAGCTGTTTTTT

clone size: NA
V gene: TRBV10-3
J gene: TRBJ2-5
D gene: TRBD1
CDR3 protein: CAISEGDREETQYF
CDR3 DNA: TGTGCCATCAGTGAGGGGGACAGGGAAGAGACCCAGTACTTC

clone size: few
V gene: TRBV20-1
J gene: TRBJ2-5
D gene: NA
CDR3 protein: CSASRGEQQETQYF
CDR3 DNA: TGCAGTGCTAGTAGGGGGGAACAACAGGAGACCCAGTACTTC

clone size: NA
V gene: TRBV2
J gene: TRBJ2-1
D gene: NA
CDR3 protein: CASNTGYYNEQFF
CDR3 DNA: TGTGCCAGCAATACAGGGTACTACAATGAGCAGTTCTTC

clone size: NA
V gene: TRBV6-5
J gene: TRBJ2-2
D gene: NA
CDR3 protein: CASSRGGLATGELFF
CDR3 DNA: TGTGCCAGCAGCCGAGGGGGGCTAGCCACCGGGGAGCTGTTTTTT

clone size: NA
V gene: TRBV6-6
J gene: TRBJ2-3
D gene: TRBD1
CDR3 protein: CASTSWTGGTDTQYF
CDR3 DNA: TGTGCCAGCACTTCCTGGACAGGGGGCACAGATACGCAGTATTTT

clone size: NA
V gene: TRBV11-2
J gene: TRBJ2-1
D gene: TRBD1
CDR3 protein: CASSEQGLLNEQFF
CDR3 DNA: TGTGCCAGCAGCGAACAGGGGCTTCTCAATGAGCAGTTCTTC